Listed here are 29 T cell receptor beta chains from one sample, sequenced in a study of PD-1 blockade in classical Hodgkin lymphoma. The patients all showed relapse after autologous stem cell transplantation, while their brentuximab vedotin exposure varied. Sequenced by immunoSEQ multiplex PCR; TCRdb stores in-frame clones only, minus some. The data show nearly 60,000 clones, 85% to 95% seen once. This specimen consisted of peripheral blood mononuclear cells (PBMCs), obtained before the second cycle of nivolumab. These receptors were collected from a human donor with classical Hodgkin lymphoma.

The rearrangement uses TRBV19 and TRBJ1-5; 9 bases match TRBD1. With V trimmed by 4 bases and J by 3 bases, 7 bases remained unmatched. Germline loops: CDR1 LNHDA, CDR2 SQIVND (reference sequence). The CDR3 has 16 amino acids. As DNA, the CDR3 is TGTGCCAGTAGTAGAGGGACAGGGCCTCTCAATCAGCCCCAGCATTTT. Encoded protein: CASSRGTGPLNQPQHF. The entire variable domain, with the rest obtained from reference TRBV19 and TRBJ1-5, is as follows: DGGITQSPKYLFRKEGQNVTLSCEQNLNHDAMYWYRQDPGQGLRLIYYSQIVNDFQKGDIAEGYSVSREKKESFPLTVTSAQKNPTAFYLCASSRGTGPLNQPQHFGDGTRLSIL.

J is TRBJ2-7 and V is TRBV2; maybe TRBD1 (6 bases). Trimming removed 4 bases at V and 3 bases at J, with 10 bases between. The CDR3 is made up of 13 amino acids. The V gene's germline CDR1 is SNHLY and CDR2 FYNNEI. The CDR3 reads CASSGDTFYEQYF. The CDR3 DNA is TGTGCCAGCAGTGGGGACACCTTCTACGAGCAGTACTTC.

V is TRBV28 and J is TRBJ2-1; D not resolved. In germline, CDR1 is MDHEN, CDR2 SYDVKM. V shed 7 bases and J shed 4 bases, with 8 bases lying between them. CDR3 length equals 12 residues. For the CDR3, the DNA is TGTGCCAGCACCCCTGGGTACAATGAGCAGTTCTTC. It codes for CASTPGYNEQFF.

This clone was observed once. The CDR3 region has the DNA TGTGCCAGCAGTCCCCCCCAAACAGGGGGCTGGGCGAACACTGAAGCTTTCTTT. It is translated as CASSPPQTGGWANTEAFF. This chain links TRBV28 with TRBJ1-1; 9 bases match TRBD1. Germline V CDR1 and CDR2: MDHEN, SYDVKM. V lost 5 bases and J lost 1; bases outside the gene matches: 14. The length of the CDR3 is 18 residues.

The sample holds one count of this clone. This same CDR3 is encoded by further DNA sequences in the sample. This chain links TRBV19 with TRBJ2-1; 9 bases fit TRBD2. J was trimmed by 5 bases and V by 3 bases; bases with no gene match: 5. CDR3 size: 15 residues. Germline loops: CDR1 LNHDA, CDR2 SQIVND (reference sequence). The CDR3 spells CASSISSGSHNEQFF. CDR3 coding DNA: TGTGCCAGTAGTATTAGTAGCGGGAGCCACAATGAGCAGTTCTTC.

This chain connects TRBV2 to TRBJ2-7; D gene ambiguous. CDR3 length equals 10 residues. V was shortened by 8 bases and J by 3 bases, with 5 bases between the two germline ends. Germline CDR1 reads SNHLY; CDR2 reads FYNNEI. The CDR3 DNA reads TGTGCCAGCCTAGACTACGAGCAGTACTTC. The encoded protein is CASLDYEQYF.

V usage is TRBV18 and J usage is TRBJ2-7; TRBD2 matches at 7 bases. The CDR3 consists of 16 residues. The V and J ends lost 3 bases and 3 bases, in that order; junction bases with no gene match: 11. Germline-derived CDR1 and CDR2 are KGHSH and LQKENI. This chain's CDR3 is CASSPREGSGNYEQYF. The CDR3, as DNA: TGTGCCAGCTCACCCCGCGAGGGGAGCGGGAACTACGAGCAGTACTTC.

The CDR3 DNA reads as TGTGCCAGCAGCTCCGGAGGTCGCAGTCGCACCTACGAGCAGTACTTC. It is translated as CASSSGGRSRTYEQYF. The chain carries TRBV5-4 and TRBJ2-7; D perhaps matches TRBD2 (5 bases). CDR3 length: 16 amino acids. V dropped 3 bases and J dropped 2 bases, with 18 bases sitting between them. The germline V gene encodes CDR1 SGHNT and CDR2 YYREEE (reference sequence).

The V gene is TRBV19, the J gene TRBJ1-1; D gene ambiguous. V was pared by 5 bases and J by 1 base, with 11 bases between. The germline V gene encodes CDR1 LNHDA and CDR2 SQIVND (reference sequence). The CDR3 sequence is 14 residues long. The CDR3 bases are TGTGCCAGTAGTCCTCAGTTGCGGAACACTGAAGCTTTCTTT. This translates into CASSPQLRNTEAFF.

The chain uses TRBV28 and TRBJ2-3; D remains ambiguous. Trimming left V 6 bases short and J 3 bases short, with 4 bases between. The germline CDR1 and CDR2 sequences are MDHEN and SYDVKM. The CDR3 length is 11 residues. CDR3 loop: CASSPTDTQYF. CDR3 DNA sequence: TGTGCCAGCAGCCCTACAGATACGCAGTATTTT. Variable domain in full (rest from reference TRBV28 and TRBJ2-3): DVKVTQSSRYLVKRTGEKVFLECVQDMDHENMFWYRQDPGLGLRLIYFSYDVKMKEKGDIPEGYSVSREKKERFSLILESASTNQTSMYLCASSPTDTQYFGPGTRLTVL.

The rearrangement uses TRBV29-1 and TRBJ2-1; tentative D call: TRBD2 (6 bases). The V gene lost 7 bases and the J gene lost 4 bases, with 17 bases spanning the gap. The CDR3 spans 14 residues. Germline V CDR1 and CDR2: SQVTM, ANQGSEA. The CDR3 region has the DNA TGCAGCGCTGGGGGGAACCCGACTTACAATGAGCAGTTCTTC. Encoded protein: CSAGGNPTYNEQFF.

The CDR3: CASSFGVQETQYF. In nucleotides, the CDR3 is TGTGCCAGCAGCTTTGGGGTACAAGAGACCCAGTACTTC. The chain carries TRBV7-9 and TRBJ2-5; no clear D gene. The length of the CDR3 is 13 residues. The germline V and J ends were trimmed by 3 bases and 2 bases, with 7 bases remaining between them. Germline CDR1 is SEHNR and CDR2 is FQNEAQ (reference sequence).

The V and J genes are TRBV25-1 and TRBJ1-4; D gene unclear. The germline gives CDR1 MGHDK, CDR2 SYGVNS. This CDR3 has 13 amino acids. V was shortened by 5 bases and J by 1 base, with 5 bases between the two germline ends. This chain's CDR3 is CASSRVTNEKLFF. The CDR3 DNA reads as TGTGCCAGCAGTCGAGTAACTAATGAAAAACTGTTTTTT. The full variable domain, its missing parts supplied by reference TRBV25-1 and TRBJ1-4, is EADIYQTPRYLVIGTGKKITLECSQTMGHDKMYWYQQDPGMELHLIHYSYGVNSTEKGDLSSESTVSRIRTEHFPLTLESARPSHTSQYLCASSRVTNEKLFFGSGTQLSVL.

The chain employs TRBV5-1 and TRBJ1-6; no reliable D call. CDR1 is SGHRS and CDR2 is YFSETQ in the germline V gene. CDR3 length equals 15 residues. V gave up 0 bases and J gave up 4 bases, with 8 bases separating them. This CDR3 reads CASSLADGYNSPLHF. CDR3 nucleotides: TGCGCCAGCAGCTTGGCCGACGGTTATAATTCACCCCTCCACTTT.

This chain uses TRBV11-2 with TRBJ2-7; 8 bases agree with TRBD1. Germline V CDR1 and CDR2: SGHAT, FQNNGV. V was pared by 7 bases and J by 6 bases, with 11 bases of the junction left unmatched. This CDR3 comprises 14 residues. The CDR3 DNA reads TGTGCCAGCAACCGCGACAGGGGTCGAACCGAGCAGTACTTC. It translates to CASNRDRGRTEQYF.

The rearrangement uses TRBV19 and TRBJ2-1; TRBD1 is a possible D gene (5 bases). Per germline, CDR1 LNHDA and CDR2 SQIVND (reference sequence). This CDR3 region has 13 residues. Trimming removed 5 bases at V and 4 bases at J, with 9 bases between. Written as DNA, the CDR3 is TGTGCCAGTAGTTTCCAGGGTTACAATGAGCAGTTCTTC. Residues: CASSFQGYNEQFF.

The rearrangement joins TRBV5-3 to TRBJ1-5, with D hard to call. TRBV5-3 is assigned to the ORF class and has an uncertain function. V lost 4 bases and J 0 bases, leaving 17 bases between the germline ends. This CDR3 is built from 17 residues. The CDR3 DNA follows: TGTGCCAGAAGCCCGACACCGGGAGGGAATAGCAATCAGCCCCAGCATTTT. Translation: CARSPTPGGNSNQPQHF.

CDR3 in amino acids: CASSPSGGPYNEQFF. Written as DNA, the CDR3 is TGTGCCAGCAGCCCTAGCGGGGGCCCCTACAATGAGCAGTTCTTC. The V gene is TRBV7-9, the J gene TRBJ2-1, with TRBD2 identical over 10 bases. J was trimmed by 2 bases and V by 5 bases; bases with no gene match: 3. The CDR3 covers 15 residues. CDR1 and CDR2 from the germline V gene are SEHNR and FQNEAQ (reference sequence).

V is TRBV15 and J is TRBJ2-1, with D perhaps TRBD1 or TRBD2 (6 bases each). The CDR3 runs 15 residues. Per germline, CDR1 LNHNV and CDR2 YYDKDF (reference sequence). The V gene lost 0 bases and the J gene lost 8 bases, with 14 bases spanning the gap. CDR3 in DNA: TGTGCCACCAGCAGAGATCGGGGGCCAGGGGATGAGCAGTTCTTC. Protein sequence: CATSRDRGPGDEQFF.

The CDR3: CASSVGGGGGKEFF. The CDR3 DNA is TGTGCCAGCAGCGTAGGTGGCGGGGGTGGAAAGGAGTTCTTC. V gene TRBV9 combines with J gene TRBJ2-1; 7 bases map to TRBD2. Losses at the gene ends were 0 bases for V and 14 bases for J; bases not matched to a gene: 11. The CDR3 consists of 14 residues. Germline assignment: CDR1 SGDLS and CDR2 YYNGEE.

Here the CDR3 reads CASSPGGRITDTQYF. DNA for the CDR3: TGTGCCAGTAGTCCCGGGGGGCGTATCACAGATACGCAGTATTTT. The chain carries TRBV19 and TRBJ2-3, with D possibly matching TRBD2 (7 bases). This CDR3 contains 15 residues. Germline V CDR1 and CDR2: LNHDA, SQIVND (reference sequence). Between the trimmed V and J ends, which lost 5 bases and 2 bases, there was a span of 14 bases.

The gene calls are TRBV30 and TRBJ2-1; 8 nucleotides agree with TRBD2. J was trimmed by 13 bases and V by 2 bases; bases with no gene match: 10. Germline CDR1 GTSNPN, CDR2 SVGIG (reference sequence). The CDR3 length is 13 residues. The CDR3 DNA sequence: TGTGCCTGGAGTTATCGAGCGGGAGAAACTCAGTTCTTC. Translating it yields CAWSYRAGETQFF. Filled out from reference TRBV30 and TRBJ2-1, the complete variable domain reads SQTIHQWPATLVQPVGSPLSLECTVEGTSNPNLYWYRQAAGRGLQLLFYSVGIGQISSEVPQNLSASRPQDRQFILSSKKLLLSDSGFYLCAWSYRAGETQFFGPGTRLTVL.

The gene calls are TRBV27 and TRBJ2-7; 11 bases are shared with TRBD2. Germline V gene lookup returns CDR1 MNHEY and CDR2 SMNVEV (reference sequence). The trim removed 6 bases at V and 3 bases at J, leaving 10 bases unmatched. This CDR3 comprises 16 residues. CDR3 DNA: TGTGCCAGCAGCTTCGGGACTAGCGGTTTGCGCTACGAGCAGTACTTC. This translates into CASSFGTSGLRYEQYF.

The gene calls are TRBV27 and TRBJ2-7; D is uncertain. Trimming cost V 5 bases and J 3 bases, with 11 bases left between them. Germline assignment: CDR1 MNHEY and CDR2 SMNVEV (reference sequence). The CDR3 is made up of 13 amino acids. CDR3 DNA sequence: TGTGCCAGCAGTCGTTACTCCAACTACGAGCAGTACTTC. This sequence encodes CASSRYSNYEQYF.

The chain recombines TRBV5-1 with TRBJ1-2; 7 nucleotides match TRBD1. Germline-derived CDR1 and CDR2 are SGHRS and YFSETQ. The ends lost 4 bases at V and 1 base at J; junction bases unmatched: 4. This CDR3 spans 14 amino acids. The CDR3 DNA reads TGCGCCAGCAGCCCGGGACAGCTTAACTATGGCTACACCTTC. Protein: CASSPGQLNYGYTF. Together with reference TRBV5-1 and TRBJ1-2, the CDR3 gives the full variable domain: KAGVTQTPRYLIKTRGQQVTLSCSPISGHRSVSWYQQTPGQGLQFLFEYFSETQRNKGNFPGRFSGRQFSNSRSEMNVSTLELGDSALYLCASSPGQLNYGYTFGSGTRLTVV.

The chain has TRBV6-1 and TRBJ2-7; TRBD2 is a possible D gene (5 bases). The germline V gene has CDR1 MNHNS and CDR2 SASEGT. Trimming shortened V by 2 bases and J by 3 bases, and 14 bases separated the two germline ends. CDR3 size: 15 residues. Written as DNA, the CDR3 is TGTGCCAGCAGTGAACTTGACTACTCGCACTACGAGCAGTACTTC. Protein product: CASSELDYSHYEQYF.

Note on this clone: In the same sample, other DNA sequences code for this CDR3. In DNA, the CDR3 is TGTGCCAGCAGTTCGGGCAGGGAAAAGGGTCGGGGCTATGGCTACACCTTC. Protein product: CASSSGREKGRGYGYTF. The V call is TRBV27, the J call TRBJ1-2; D is perhaps TRBD1 (5 bases). This CDR3 spans 17 amino acids. Trimming pared 4 bases from V and 4 bases from J, leaving 22 bases between. Germline V gene data show CDR1 as MNHEY and CDR2 as SMNVEV (reference sequence).

CDR3 loop: CASSLDPGLVYEQYF. Here the CDR3 DNA reads TGTGCCAGCAGCTTAGACCCGGGACTAGTTTACGAGCAGTACTTC. The chain couples TRBV7-2 to TRBJ2-7, with 8 nucleotides matching TRBD2. J gave up 4 bases and V 1 base, and 6 bases lay outside the gene matches. Looked up from germline, CDR1 is SGHTA and CDR2 is FQGNSA. The CDR3 loop spans 15 amino acids.

V usage is TRBV9 and J usage is TRBJ2-3; 9 nucleotides match TRBD1. Germline trimming cut 2 bases from V and 1 base from J; bases unmatched to any gene: 5. The CDR3 totals 16 residues. Germline V lookup: CDR1 SGDLS, CDR2 YYNGEE. The CDR3 DNA reads as TGTGCCAGCAGCGTCCTCCGGGACAGGGGCACAGATACGCAGTATTTT. Amino acids: CASSVLRDRGTDTQYF. The complete variable domain, with remaining parts taken from reference TRBV9 and TRBJ2-3, reads DSGVTQTPKHLITATGQRVTLRCSPRSGDLSVYWYQQSLDQGLQFLIQYYNGEERAKGNILERFSAQQFPDLHSELNLSSLELGDSALYFCASSVLRDRGTDTQYFGPGTRLTVL.